This TCR beta chain came from a study of vaccination effects on CD4 cells after COVID-19. Study observations and caveats: Late in the post-vaccination period, infection-induced and vaccine-induced clones underwent marked clonal contraction. Few convalescent patients were included, and no early post-infection timepoints were sampled.

Antigen-specific CD4+ T cells expanded by the ViraFEST assay with viral peptide pools were then sequenced. Scientists isolated CD4+ T cells after a roughly ten-day culture period ended. No vaccinee had earlier SARS-CoV-2 infection, and nucleocapsid antibodies were negative. For each well, about 2 million PBMC were cultured with roughly 11 IU/ml IL-2 and around 9.1 ug/ml peptides. Replacing half the medium with IL-2 medium was done on days 3 and 7. This CDR3 has 15 residues. Trimming shortened V by 6 bases and J by 8 bases, and 17 bases separated the two germline ends. From germline, CDR1 is MNHEY and CDR2 SVGAGI. For this clone: The antigen remains undetermined.

Data came from immunoSEQ multiplex PCR; TCRdb stores just in-frame clones and leaves some out. In the table there are about 43,000 clones, roughly four fifths of which are singletons. This chain joins TRBV6-5 and TRBJ1-6, with D hard to call. Sample: CD4+ T cells from PBMCs cultured with SARS-CoV-2 spike peptides, taken before COVID-19 vaccination. The source of this sequence is a human donor who received a COVID-19 vaccine. For the CDR3, the DNA is TGTGCCAGCAGCCCGACGGGGATCTGGGATTCACCCCTCCACTTT. Translation: CASSPTGIWDSPLHF.